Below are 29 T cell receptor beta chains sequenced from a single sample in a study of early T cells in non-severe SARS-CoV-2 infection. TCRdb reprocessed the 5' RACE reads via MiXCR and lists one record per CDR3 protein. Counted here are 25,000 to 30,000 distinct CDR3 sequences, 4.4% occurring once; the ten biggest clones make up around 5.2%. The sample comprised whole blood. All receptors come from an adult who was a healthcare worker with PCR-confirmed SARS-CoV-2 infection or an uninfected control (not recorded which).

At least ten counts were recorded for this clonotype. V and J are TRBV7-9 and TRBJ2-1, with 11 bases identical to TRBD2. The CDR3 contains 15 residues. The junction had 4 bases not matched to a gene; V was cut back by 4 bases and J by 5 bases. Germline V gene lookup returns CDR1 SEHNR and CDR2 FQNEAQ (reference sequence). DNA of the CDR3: TGTGCCAGCAGCTCCGGGACTAGCGGAAACAATGAGCAGTTCTTC. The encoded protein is CASSSGTSGNNEQFF.

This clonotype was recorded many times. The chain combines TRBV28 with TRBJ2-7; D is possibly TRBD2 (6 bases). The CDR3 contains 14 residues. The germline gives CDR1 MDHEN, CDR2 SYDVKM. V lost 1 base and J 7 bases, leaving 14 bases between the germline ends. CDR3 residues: CASSLYSPGREQYF. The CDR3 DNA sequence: TGTGCCAGCAGTTTATATTCGCCAGGGAGGGAGCAGTACTTC.

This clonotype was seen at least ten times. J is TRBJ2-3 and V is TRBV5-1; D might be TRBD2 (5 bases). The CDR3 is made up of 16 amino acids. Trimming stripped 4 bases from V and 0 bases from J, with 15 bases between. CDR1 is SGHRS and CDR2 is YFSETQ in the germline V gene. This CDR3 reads CASSAGLSISTDTQYF. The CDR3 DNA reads TGCGCCAGCAGCGCAGGACTTTCAATCAGCACAGATACGCAGTATTTT.

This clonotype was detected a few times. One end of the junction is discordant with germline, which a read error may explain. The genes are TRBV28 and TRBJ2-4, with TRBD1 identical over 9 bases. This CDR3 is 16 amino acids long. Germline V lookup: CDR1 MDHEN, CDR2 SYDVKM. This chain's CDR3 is CVSSRDRVGTKNIQYF. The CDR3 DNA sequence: TGTGTCAGCAGCCGGGACAGGGTTGGGACCAAAAACATTCAGTACTTC.

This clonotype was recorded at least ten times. CDR3: CASSPDSSNEKLFF. CDR3 sequence (DNA): TGTGCCAGCAGTCCGGACAGCTCTAATGAAAAACTGTTTTTT. The chain carries TRBV28 and TRBJ1-4, with D perhaps TRBD1 (6 bases). V gave up 5 bases and J gave up 3 bases, with 10 bases separating them. The germline CDR1 and CDR2 sequences are MDHEN and SYDVKM. This CDR3 comprises 14 residues.

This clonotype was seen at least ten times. DNA for the CDR3: TGTGCCAGCAGCTTAGAGATCGACAGCATGAACACTGAAGCTTTCTTT. Translated: CASSLEIDSMNTEAFF. The chain carries TRBV7-8 and TRBJ1-1; tentative D call: TRBD1 (5 bases). The germline gives CDR1 SGHVS, CDR2 FQNEAQ. V lost 1 base to trimming and J lost 0 bases, with 12 bases between them. The CDR3 contains 16 residues. Based on the CDR3 plus reference TRBV7-8 and TRBJ1-1, the full variable domain is GAGVSQSPRYKVAKRGQDVALRCDPISGHVSLFWYQQALGQGPEFLTYFQNEAQLDKSGLPSDRFFAERPEGSVSTLKIQRTQQEDSAVYLCASSLEIDSMNTEAFFGQGTRLTVV.

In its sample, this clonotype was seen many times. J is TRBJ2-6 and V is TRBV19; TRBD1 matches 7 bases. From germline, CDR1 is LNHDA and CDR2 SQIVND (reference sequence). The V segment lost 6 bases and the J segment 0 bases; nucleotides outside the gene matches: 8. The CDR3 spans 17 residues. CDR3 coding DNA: TGTGCCAGTAGAGGGACAGACCAATTCTCTGGGGCCAACGTCCTGACTTTC. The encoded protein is CASRGTDQFSGANVLTF.

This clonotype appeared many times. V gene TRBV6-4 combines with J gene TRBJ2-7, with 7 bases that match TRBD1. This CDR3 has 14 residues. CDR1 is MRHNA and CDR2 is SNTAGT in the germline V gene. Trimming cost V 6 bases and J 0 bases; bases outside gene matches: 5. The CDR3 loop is CASRSTGSSYEQYF. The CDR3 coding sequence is TGTGCCAGCAGATCGACAGGGAGCTCCTACGAGCAGTACTTC.

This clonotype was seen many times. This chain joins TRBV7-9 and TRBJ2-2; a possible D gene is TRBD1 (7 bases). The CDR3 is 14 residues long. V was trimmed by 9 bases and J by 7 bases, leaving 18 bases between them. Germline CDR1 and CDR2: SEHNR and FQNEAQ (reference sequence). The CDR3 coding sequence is TGTGCCAGTGGCCACAGGGGAGGAATCGGGGAGCTGTTTTTT. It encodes CASGHRGGIGELFF.

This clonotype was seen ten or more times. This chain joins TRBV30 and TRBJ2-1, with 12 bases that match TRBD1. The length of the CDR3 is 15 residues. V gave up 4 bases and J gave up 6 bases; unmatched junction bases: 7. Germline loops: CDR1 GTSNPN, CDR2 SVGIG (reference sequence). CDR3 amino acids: CAWTQGQGAPNEQFF. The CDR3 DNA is TGTGCCTGGACCCAGGGACAGGGGGCGCCCAATGAGCAGTTCTTC.

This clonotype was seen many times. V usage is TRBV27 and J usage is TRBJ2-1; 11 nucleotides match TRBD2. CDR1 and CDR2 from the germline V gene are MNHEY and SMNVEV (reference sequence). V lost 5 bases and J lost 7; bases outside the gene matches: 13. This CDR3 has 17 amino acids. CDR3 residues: CASSILAGGLSGNEQFF. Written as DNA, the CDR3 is TGTGCCAGCAGTATCCTAGCGGGGGGTTTGTCTGGGAATGAGCAGTTCTTC.

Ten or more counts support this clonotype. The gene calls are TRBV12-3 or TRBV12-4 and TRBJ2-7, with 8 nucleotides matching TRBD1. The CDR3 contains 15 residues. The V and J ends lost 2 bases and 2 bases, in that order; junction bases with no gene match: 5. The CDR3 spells CASSLRTGIPYEQYF. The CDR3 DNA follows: TGTGCCAGCAGTTTAAGGACAGGGATCCCCTACGAGCAGTACTTC.

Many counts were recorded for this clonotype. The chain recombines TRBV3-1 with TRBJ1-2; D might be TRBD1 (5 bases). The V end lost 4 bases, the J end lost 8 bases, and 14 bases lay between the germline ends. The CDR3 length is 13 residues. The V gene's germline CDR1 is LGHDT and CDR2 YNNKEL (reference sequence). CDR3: CASSPGHRLGYTF. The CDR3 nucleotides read TGTGCCAGCAGCCCAGGACACAGGTTAGGCTACACCTTC.

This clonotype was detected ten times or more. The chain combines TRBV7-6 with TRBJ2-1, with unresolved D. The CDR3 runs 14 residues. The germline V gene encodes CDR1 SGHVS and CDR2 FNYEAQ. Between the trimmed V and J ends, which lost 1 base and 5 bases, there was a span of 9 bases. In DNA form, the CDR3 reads TGTGCCAGCAGCTTAGAGGTTGGTCACAATGAGCAGTTCTTC. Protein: CASSLEVGHNEQFF.

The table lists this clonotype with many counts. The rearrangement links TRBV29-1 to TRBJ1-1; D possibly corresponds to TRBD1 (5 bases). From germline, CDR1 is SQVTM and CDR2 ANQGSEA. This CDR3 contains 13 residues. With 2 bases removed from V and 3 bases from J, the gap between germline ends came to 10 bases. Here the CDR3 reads CSVEWGYDTEAFF. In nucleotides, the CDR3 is TGCAGCGTTGAATGGGGGTACGACACTGAAGCTTTCTTT.

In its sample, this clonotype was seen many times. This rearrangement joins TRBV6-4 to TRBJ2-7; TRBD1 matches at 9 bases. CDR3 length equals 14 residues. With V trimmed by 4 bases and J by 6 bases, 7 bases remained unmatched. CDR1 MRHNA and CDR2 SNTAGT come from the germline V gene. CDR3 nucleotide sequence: TGTGCCAGCAGTGGGACAGGGGAGACGGGCGAGCAGTACTTC. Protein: CASSGTGETGEQYF.

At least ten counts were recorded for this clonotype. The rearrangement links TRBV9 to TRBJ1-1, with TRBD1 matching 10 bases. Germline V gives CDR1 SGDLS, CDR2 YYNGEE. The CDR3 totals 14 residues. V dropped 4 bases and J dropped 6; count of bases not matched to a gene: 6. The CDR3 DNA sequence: TGTGCCAGCAGCATCGCGACAGGGGGCCCTGAAGCTTTCTTT. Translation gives CASSIATGGPEAFF.

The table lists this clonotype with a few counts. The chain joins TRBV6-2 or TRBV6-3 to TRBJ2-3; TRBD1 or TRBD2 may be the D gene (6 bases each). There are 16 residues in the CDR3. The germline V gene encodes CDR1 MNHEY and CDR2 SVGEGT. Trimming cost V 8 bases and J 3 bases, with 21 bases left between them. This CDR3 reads CASWRGSSVVTDTQYF. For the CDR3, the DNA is TGTGCCAGCTGGAGGGGGTCCTCAGTTGTGACAGATACGCAGTATTTT.

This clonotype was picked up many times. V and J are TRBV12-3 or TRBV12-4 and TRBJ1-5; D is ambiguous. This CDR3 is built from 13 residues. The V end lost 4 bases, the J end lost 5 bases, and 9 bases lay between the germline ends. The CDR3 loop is CASSWRGDQPQHF. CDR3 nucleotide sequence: TGTGCCAGCAGTTGGCGGGGAGATCAGCCCCAGCATTTT.

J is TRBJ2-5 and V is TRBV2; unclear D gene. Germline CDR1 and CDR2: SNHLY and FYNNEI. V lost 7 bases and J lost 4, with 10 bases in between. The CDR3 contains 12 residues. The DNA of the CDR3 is TGTGCCAGCAATTGGGCGCCAGAGACCCAGTACTTC. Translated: CASNWAPETQYF.

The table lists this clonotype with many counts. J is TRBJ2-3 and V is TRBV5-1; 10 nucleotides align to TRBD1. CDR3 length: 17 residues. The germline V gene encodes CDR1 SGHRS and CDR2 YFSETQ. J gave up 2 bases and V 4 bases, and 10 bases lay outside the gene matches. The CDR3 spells CASSPREDRGPTDTQYF. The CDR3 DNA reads TGCGCCAGCAGCCCGAGAGAAGACAGGGGGCCCACAGATACGCAGTATTTT.

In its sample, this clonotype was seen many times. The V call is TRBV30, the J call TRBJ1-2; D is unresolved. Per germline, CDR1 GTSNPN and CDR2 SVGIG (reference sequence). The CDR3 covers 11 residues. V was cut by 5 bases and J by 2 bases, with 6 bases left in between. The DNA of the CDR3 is TGTGCCTGGGCCGCAAACTATGGCTACACCTTC. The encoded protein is CAWAANYGYTF.

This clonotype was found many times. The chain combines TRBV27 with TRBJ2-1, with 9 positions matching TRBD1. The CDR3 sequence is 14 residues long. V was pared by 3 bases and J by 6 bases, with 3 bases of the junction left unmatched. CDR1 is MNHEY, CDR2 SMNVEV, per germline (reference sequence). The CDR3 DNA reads TGTGCCAGCAGTTTTGGACAGGGGTTCAATGAGCAGTTCTTC. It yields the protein CASSFGQGFNEQFF.

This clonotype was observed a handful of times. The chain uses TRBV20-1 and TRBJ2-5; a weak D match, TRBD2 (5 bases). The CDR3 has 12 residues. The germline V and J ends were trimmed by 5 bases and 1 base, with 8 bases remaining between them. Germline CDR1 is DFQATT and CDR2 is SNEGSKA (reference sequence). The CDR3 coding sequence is TGCAGTGCTCTCGAGGGCCAAGAGACCCAGTACTTC. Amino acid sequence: CSALEGQETQYF.

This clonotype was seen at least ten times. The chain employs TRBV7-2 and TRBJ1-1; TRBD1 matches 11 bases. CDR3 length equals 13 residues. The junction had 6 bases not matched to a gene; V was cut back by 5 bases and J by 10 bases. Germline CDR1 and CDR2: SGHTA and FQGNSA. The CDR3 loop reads CASSPDRGRVAFF. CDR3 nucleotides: TGTGCCAGCAGCCCGGACAGGGGGCGCGTAGCTTTCTTT.

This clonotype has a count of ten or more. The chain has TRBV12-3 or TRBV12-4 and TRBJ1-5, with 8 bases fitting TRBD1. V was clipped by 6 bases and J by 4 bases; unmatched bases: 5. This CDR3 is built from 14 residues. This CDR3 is CASSHRQGNQPQHF. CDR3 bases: TGTGCCAGCAGCCATCGACAGGGGAATCAGCCCCAGCATTTT.

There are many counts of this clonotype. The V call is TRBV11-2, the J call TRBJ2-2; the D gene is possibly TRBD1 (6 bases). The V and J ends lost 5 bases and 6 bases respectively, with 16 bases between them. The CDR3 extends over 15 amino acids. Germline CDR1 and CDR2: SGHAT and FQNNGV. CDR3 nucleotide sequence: TGTGCCAGCAGCCTATCCAACAGGGTTTCCGGGGAGCTGTTTTTT. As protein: CASSLSNRVSGELFF.

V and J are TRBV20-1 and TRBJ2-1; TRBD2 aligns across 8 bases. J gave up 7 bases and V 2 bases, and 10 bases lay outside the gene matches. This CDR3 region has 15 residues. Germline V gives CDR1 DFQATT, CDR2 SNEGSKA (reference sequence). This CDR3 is CSARIFGGAANEQFF. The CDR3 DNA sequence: TGCAGTGCTAGAATCTTCGGGGGGGCCGCGAATGAGCAGTTCTTC.

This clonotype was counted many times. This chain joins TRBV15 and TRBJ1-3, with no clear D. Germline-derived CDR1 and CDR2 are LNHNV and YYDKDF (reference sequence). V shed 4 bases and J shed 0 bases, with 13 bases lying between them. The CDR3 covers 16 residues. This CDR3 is CATSNRDAYSGNTIYF. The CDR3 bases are TGTGCCACCAGCAACAGAGATGCGTACTCTGGAAACACCATATATTTT. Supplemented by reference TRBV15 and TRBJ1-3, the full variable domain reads DAMVIQNPRYQVTQFGKPVTLSCSQTLNHNVMYWYQQKSSQAPKLLFHYYDKDFNNEADTPDNFQSRRPNTSFCFLDIRSPGLGDTAMYLCATSNRDAYSGNTIYFGEGSWLTVV.